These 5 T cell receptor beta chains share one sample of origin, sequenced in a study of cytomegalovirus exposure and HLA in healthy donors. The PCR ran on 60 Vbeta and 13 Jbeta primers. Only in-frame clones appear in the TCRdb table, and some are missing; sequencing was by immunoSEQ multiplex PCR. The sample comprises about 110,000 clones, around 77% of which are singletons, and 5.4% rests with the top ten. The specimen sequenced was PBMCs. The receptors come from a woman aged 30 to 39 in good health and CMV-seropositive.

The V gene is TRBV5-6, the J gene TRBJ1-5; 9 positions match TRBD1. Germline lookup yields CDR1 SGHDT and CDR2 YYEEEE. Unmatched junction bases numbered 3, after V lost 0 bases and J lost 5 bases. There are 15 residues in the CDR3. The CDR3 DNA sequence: TGTGCCAGCAGCTTGGGAGGGACAGGGTATCAGCCCCAGCATTTT. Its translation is CASSLGGTGYQPQHF.

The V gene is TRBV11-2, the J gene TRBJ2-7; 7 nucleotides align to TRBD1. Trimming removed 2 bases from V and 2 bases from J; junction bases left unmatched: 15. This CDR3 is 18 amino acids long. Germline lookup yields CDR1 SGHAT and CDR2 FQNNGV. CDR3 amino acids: CASSLPTRTGTMTYEQYF. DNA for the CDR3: TGTGCCAGCAGCTTACCCACTCGGACAGGCACCATGACCTACGAGCAGTACTTC.

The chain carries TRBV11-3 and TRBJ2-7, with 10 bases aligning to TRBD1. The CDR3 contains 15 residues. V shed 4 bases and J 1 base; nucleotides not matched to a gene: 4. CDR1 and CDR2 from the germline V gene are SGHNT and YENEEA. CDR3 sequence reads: CASSSGQGFSYEQYF. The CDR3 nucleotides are TGTGCCAGCAGCTCGGGACAGGGGTTTTCCTACGAGCAGTACTTC.

The CDR3 reads CASKGGGTEAFF. The CDR3 nucleotides are TGCGCCAGCAAGGGGGGAGGGACTGAAGCTTTCTTT. The chain carries TRBV5-1 and TRBJ1-1; a possible D gene is TRBD1 (6 bases). The germline gives CDR1 SGHRS, CDR2 YFSETQ. This CDR3 has 12 residues. Trimming left V 6 bases short and J 5 bases short, with 11 bases between. Combining the CDR3 with reference TRBV5-1 and TRBJ1-1 gives the whole variable domain KAGVTQTPRYLIKTRGQQVTLSCSPISGHRSVSWYQQTPGQGLQFLFEYFSETQRNKGNFPGRFSGRQFSNSRSEMNVSTLELGDSALYLCASKGGGTEAFFGQGTRLTVV.

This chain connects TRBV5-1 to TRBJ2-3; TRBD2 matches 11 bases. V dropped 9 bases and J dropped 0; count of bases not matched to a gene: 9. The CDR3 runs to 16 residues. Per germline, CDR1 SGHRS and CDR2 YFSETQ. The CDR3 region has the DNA TGCGCCACCCGCCTCGGGACTAGCGGTAGCACAGATACGCAGTATTTT. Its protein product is CATRLGTSGSTDTQYF.